This TCR beta chain was retrieved from a study of T cell clonotyping in hematopoietic cell transplantation. Study details: Cytoreduction preceded collection of pretransplant recipient samples.

TCRdb keeps only in-frame clones here, not all; method: immunoSEQ multiplex PCR. The sample has roughly 29,000 clones; approximately 77% are singletons. Comments on this clone: Its target is not known.

Study-wide results and limits: Higher Inverse Simpson Index values in graft donor and pretransplant recipient predicted broader posttransplant TCR diversity. Pathologically expanded recipient clonotypes increased progressively from day 30 to day 180 as diversity fell.

V was cut by 4 bases and J by 8 bases, with 11 bases left in between. The germline gives CDR1 MNHNY, CDR2 SVGAGI (reference sequence). This CDR3 contains 13 residues. The time point is: recipient sample about 28 days before transplant, after cytoreduction. Samples: about 28 days before transplant, then days 30, 100 and 180 after. This TCR derives from a man between 50 and 59 years old with myelodysplastic syndrome. Some clones in this sample may be carry-over from other donors' samples. Sequencing was performed on peripheral blood mononuclear cells, taken before stem cell transplant. The rearrangement links TRBV6-6 to TRBJ2-2; a possible D gene is TRBD2 (5 bases). The CDR3 here is CASSSPEGGELFF. The CDR3 region has the DNA TGTGCCAGCAGTTCCCCCGAGGGTGGGGAGCTGTTTTTT.